The T cell receptor beta chain described here comes from a study of human T cells and chemical hapten exposure. This clonotype was counted ten times or more. Germline assignment: CDR1 LGHNA and CDR2 YNFKEQ. The ends were cut back, 4 bases at V and 0 bases at J, with 10 bases in the middle. This CDR3 is 14 amino acids long. Each CDR3 protein is one row after TCRdb ran MiXCR on the RACE reads. Counted here are 85,000 to 120,000 distinct CDR3 sequences, 9% to 15% occurring once; the ten biggest clones make up 1.5% to 2%. Time point described: pre-sensitization, week 0. Indicated treatment: therapeutic diphenylcyclopropenone sensitization with weekly scalp DPC.

This sequence joins TRBV4-2 and TRBJ2-7; D is undetermined. This clonotype originated in a woman in her forties or fifties with alopecia areata. Some clones in this sample may be carry-over from other donors' samples. The sample consisted of whole blood, taken in connection with sensitization to the hapten diphenylcyclopropenone (DPC). CDR3 nucleotide sequence: TGTGCCAGCAGCCCCGACGGCGTCTCCTACGAGCAGTACTTC. Protein: CASSPDGVSYEQYF.